This entry features one T cell receptor (beta chain) sequence. The CDR3 is 16 amino acids. V was pared by 7 bases and J by 1 base, with 16 bases between. Looked up from germline, CDR1 is ENHRY and CDR2 is SYGVKD. These data belong to a study of OX40 agonist ivuxolimab in advanced cancers. The method was immunoSEQ multiplex PCR; TCRdb's version includes in-frame clones alone and lacks a portion of them. The data hold tens of thousands of clones, with 65% to 90% observed a single time. The material sequenced was CD4+ or CD8+ T cells sorted from blood, taken in a trial of the OX40 agonist ivuxolimab. The gene calls are TRBV10-3 and TRBJ2-2; perhaps TRBD2 as D (6 bases). The origin of this receptor is an adult with an advanced solid tumor such as melanoma, head and neck, liver or kidney cancer. DNA for the CDR3: TGTGCCATCAACAGCGGGTCTCCCATGAACACCGGGGAGCTGTTTTTT. As protein: CAINSGSPMNTGELFF.